The 5 T cell receptor beta chains listed next were all sequenced from one sample in a study of shared clonotypes between healthy human individuals. Measured with immunoSEQ multiplex PCR; TCRdb has only the in-frame clones, and not every one. The repertoire includes more than 1.2 million clones, 97% to 99% of them detected once, and 0.36% sits in the top ten. The source material was naive CD4+ T cells sorted from blood. The subset was: CD45RA+ positively selected. The receptors come from a man younger than 40 in good health.

This sequence joins TRBV9 and TRBJ1-2; 9 positions agree with TRBD1. Germline V gives CDR1 SGDLS, CDR2 YYNGEE. The V and J ends lost 3 bases and 4 bases, in that order; junction bases with no gene match: 7. The CDR3 spans 15 residues. The CDR3 sequence is CASSATQGAPYGYTF. CDR3 in DNA: TGTGCCAGCAGCGCTACACAGGGGGCCCCCTATGGCTACACCTTC.

The V gene is TRBV19, the J gene TRBJ2-3, with 7 bases identical to TRBD1. This CDR3 spans 15 amino acids. V shed 5 bases, J shed 0 bases, and the junction held 5 bases outside the gene matches. The germline V gene has CDR1 LNHDA and CDR2 SQIVND (reference sequence). CDR3 amino acids: CASSLGQESTDTQYF. For the CDR3, the DNA is TGTGCCAGTAGTTTAGGACAGGAAAGCACAGATACGCAGTATTTT. Combining the CDR3 with reference TRBV19 and TRBJ2-3 gives the whole variable domain DGGITQSPKYLFRKEGQNVTLSCEQNLNHDAMYWYRQDPGQGLRLIYYSQIVNDFQKGDIAEGYSVSREKKESFPLTVTSAQKNPTAFYLCASSLGQESTDTQYFGPGTRLTVL.

CDR3 protein: CASSPSGQGGSRETQYF. The CDR3, as DNA: TGTGCCAGCTCACCAAGCGGTCAGGGCGGGTCAAGGGAGACCCAGTACTTC. The chain has TRBV18 and TRBJ2-5; possibly TRBD1 or TRBD2 for D (5 bases each). CDR1 KGHSH and CDR2 LQKENI come from the germline V gene. This CDR3 contains 17 residues. V was cut by 2 bases and J by 5 bases, with 21 bases left in between.

The V and J genes are TRBV7-2 and TRBJ1-5, with a weak D call TRBD1 (5 bases). In germline, CDR1 is SGHTA, CDR2 FQGNSA. This CDR3 has 16 residues. Trimming removed 8 bases at V and 3 bases at J, with 20 bases between. Written as DNA, the CDR3 is TGTGCCAGCGCGCCGGTCGGTGGGGGGAACAATCAGCCCCAGCATTTT. Translated: CASAPVGGGNNQPQHF. The full variable domain, its missing parts supplied by reference TRBV7-2 and TRBJ1-5, is GAGVSQSPSNKVTEKGKDVELRCDPISGHTALYWYRQSLGQGLEFLIYFQGNSAPDKSGLPSDRFSAERTGGSVSTLTIQRTQQEDSAVYLCASAPVGGGNNQPQHFGDGTRLSIL.

V is TRBV11-2 and J is TRBJ2-7; no definite D call. Trimming removed 0 bases at V and 1 base at J, with 10 bases between. CDR1 and CDR2 from the germline V gene are SGHAT and FQNNGV. The CDR3 is 15 amino acids. The CDR3: CASSLDPLFSYEQYF. The CDR3 coding sequence is TGTGCCAGCAGCTTAGACCCACTTTTTTCCTACGAGCAGTACTTC.